The entry below gives a single TCR beta chain sequence along with its context. This sample is drawn from a study of T cell changes during pregnancy in multiple sclerosis. Here immunoSEQ multiplex PCR was the method, and the copy in TCRdb shows in-frame clones only, minus some. This table has roughly 28,000 clones, 90% to 95% appearing once. This CDR3 has 16 amino acids. V shed 6 bases and J 2 bases; nucleotides not matched to a gene: 4. Germline CDR1 and CDR2: MNHEY and SMNVEV (reference sequence). This material consisted of CD8+ T cells from peripheral blood mononuclear cells, taken before pregnancy. This clonotype was sampled from a female donor with multiple sclerosis, enrolled in a pregnancy study. The gene calls are TRBV27 and TRBJ2-7; 16 bases agree with TRBD2. In nucleotides, the CDR3 is TGTGCCAGCAGCGGGACTAGCGGGAGGGCCCCCTACGAGCAGTACTTC. Its translation: CASSGTSGRAPYEQYF.